This T cell receptor (beta chain) was identified in a study of OX40 agonist ivuxolimab in advanced cancers. Assay used: immunoSEQ multiplex PCR; TCRdb lists only in-frame clones, some missing. The sample records about 26,000 clones, nearly 80% being singletons. Comment on this clone: Its antigen remains unknown.

The CDR3 runs to 14 residues. Germline V lookup: CDR1 MDHEN, CDR2 SYDVKM. V shed 2 bases and J shed 0 bases, with 7 bases lying between them. Overall study findings and caveats: Blood T cells, both CD4+ and CD8+, expanded clonally by week 6 at 0.1 to 3.0 mg/kg.

The sequence was obtained from an adult with an advanced solid tumor such as melanoma, head and neck, liver or kidney cancer. The sample consisted of CD4+ or CD8+ T cells sorted from blood, taken in a trial of the OX40 agonist ivuxolimab. The chain links TRBV28 to TRBJ1-1; no definite D call. CDR3 amino acids: CASSLRAMNTEAFF. The DNA of the CDR3 is TGTGCCAGCAGTTTAAGGGCCATGAACACTGAAGCTTTCTTT.